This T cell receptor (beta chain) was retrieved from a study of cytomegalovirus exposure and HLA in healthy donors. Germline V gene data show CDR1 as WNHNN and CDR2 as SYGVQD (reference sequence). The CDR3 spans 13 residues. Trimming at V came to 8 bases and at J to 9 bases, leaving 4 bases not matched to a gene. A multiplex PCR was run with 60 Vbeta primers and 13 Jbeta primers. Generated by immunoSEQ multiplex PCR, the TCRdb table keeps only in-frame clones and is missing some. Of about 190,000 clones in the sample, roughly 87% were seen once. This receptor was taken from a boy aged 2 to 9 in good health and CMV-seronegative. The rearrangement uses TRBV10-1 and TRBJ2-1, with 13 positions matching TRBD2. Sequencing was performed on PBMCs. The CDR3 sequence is CASGWTSGGEQFF. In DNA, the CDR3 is TGCGCCAGCGGTTGGACTAGCGGGGGTGAGCAGTTCTTC.